This T cell receptor beta chain was identified in a study of identical twins. The ends lost 10 bases at V and 3 bases at J; junction bases unmatched: 10. The germline CDR1 and CDR2 sequences are LGHNA and YNFKEQ. The CDR3 totals 15 residues. This clonotype was seen more than once but under ten times. No antigen is known for it. General study findings and limits: Compared with models, monozygotic twins showed more out-of-frame TCR alpha sharing.

TCRdb called the 5' RACE reads again in MiXCR, with one record for every CDR3 protein. The table shows 520,000 or so distinct CDR3 sequences, with less than 25% occurring only once. The same specimen was also included in a second study, on T cells expressing NK-cell markers. That source notes: Topping the CD3+CD56-NKG2C+ fraction as well were these clonotypes, in several donors.

Material for sequencing was CD4+ T cells sorted from blood. The sequence was obtained from a woman between 18 and 29 years old in good health. The chain couples TRBV4-2 to TRBJ2-3; the match to TRBD2 covers 10 bases. In DNA form, the CDR3 reads TGTGCCACATCCCAAGCGGGGGGGCTTACAGATACGCAGTATTTT. This translates into CATSQAGGLTDTQYF.